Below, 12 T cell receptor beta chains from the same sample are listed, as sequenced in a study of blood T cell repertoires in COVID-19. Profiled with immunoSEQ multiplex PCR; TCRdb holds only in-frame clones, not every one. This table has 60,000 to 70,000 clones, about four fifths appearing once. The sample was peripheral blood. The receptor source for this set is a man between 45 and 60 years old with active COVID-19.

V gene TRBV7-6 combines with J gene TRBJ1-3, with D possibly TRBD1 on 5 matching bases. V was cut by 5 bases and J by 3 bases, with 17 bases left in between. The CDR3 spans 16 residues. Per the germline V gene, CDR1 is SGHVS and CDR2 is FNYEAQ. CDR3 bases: TGTGCCAGCAGCATCGGACTAGCGGGGGATGGAAACACCATATATTTT. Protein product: CASSIGLAGDGNTIYF.

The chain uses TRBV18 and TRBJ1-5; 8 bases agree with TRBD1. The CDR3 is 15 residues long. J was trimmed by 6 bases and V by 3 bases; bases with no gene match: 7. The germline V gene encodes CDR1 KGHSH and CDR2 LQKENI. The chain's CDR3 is CASSPGQGAGQPQHF. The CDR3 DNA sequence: TGTGCCAGCTCACCCGGGCAGGGGGCCGGTCAGCCCCAGCATTTT.

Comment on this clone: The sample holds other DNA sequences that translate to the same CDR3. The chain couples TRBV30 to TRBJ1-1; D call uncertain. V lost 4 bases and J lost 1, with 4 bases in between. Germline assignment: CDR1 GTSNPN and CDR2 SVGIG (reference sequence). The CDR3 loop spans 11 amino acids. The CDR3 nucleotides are TGTGCCTGGATAAAGAACACTGAAGCTTTCTTT. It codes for CAWIKNTEAFF. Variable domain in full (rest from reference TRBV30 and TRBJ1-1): SQTIHQWPATLVQPVGSPLSLECTVEGTSNPNLYWYRQAAGRGLQLLFYSVGIGQISSEVPQNLSASRPQDRQFILSSKKLLLSDSGFYLCAWIKNTEAFFGQGTRLTVV.

The CDR3 DNA reads as TGCAGTGCTAGTTCCGGGAGGGGAGAGACCCAGTACTTC. Translation gives CSASSGRGETQYF. V is TRBV20-1 and J is TRBJ2-5; TRBD2 matches 8 bases. The CDR3 sequence is 13 residues long. The V gene end was trimmed by 3 bases and the J gene end by 4 bases; junction bases not matched to a gene: 4. In germline, CDR1 is DFQATT, CDR2 SNEGSKA (reference sequence).

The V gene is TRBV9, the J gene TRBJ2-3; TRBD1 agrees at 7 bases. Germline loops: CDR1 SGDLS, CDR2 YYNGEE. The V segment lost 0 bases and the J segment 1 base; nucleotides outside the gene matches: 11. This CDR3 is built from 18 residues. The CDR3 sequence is CASSVEGGQVMGTDTQYF. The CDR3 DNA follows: TGTGCCAGCAGCGTAGAAGGGGGCCAAGTAATGGGCACAGATACGCAGTATTTT.

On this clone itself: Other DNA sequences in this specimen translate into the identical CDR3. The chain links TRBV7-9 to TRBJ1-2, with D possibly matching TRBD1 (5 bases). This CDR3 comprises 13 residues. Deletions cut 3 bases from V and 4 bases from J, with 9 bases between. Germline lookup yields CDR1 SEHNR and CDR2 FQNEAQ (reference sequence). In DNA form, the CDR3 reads TGTGCCAGCAGCTTGGGGCAGAGCTATGGCTACACCTTC. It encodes CASSLGQSYGYTF.

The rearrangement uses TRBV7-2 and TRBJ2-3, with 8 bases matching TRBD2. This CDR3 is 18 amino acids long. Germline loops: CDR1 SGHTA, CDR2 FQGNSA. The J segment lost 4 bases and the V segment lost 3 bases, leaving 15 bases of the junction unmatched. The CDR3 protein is CASSLSPGTRGGSDTQYF. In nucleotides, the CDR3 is TGTGCCAGCAGCTTGTCTCCCGGCACCCGGGGGGGTTCAGATACGCAGTATTTT.

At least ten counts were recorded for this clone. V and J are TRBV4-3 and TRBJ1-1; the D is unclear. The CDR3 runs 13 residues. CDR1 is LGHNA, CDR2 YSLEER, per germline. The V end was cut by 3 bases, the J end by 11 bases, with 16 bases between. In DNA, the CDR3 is TGCGCCAGCAGCCAGCCTAGCACGGGGATTGCTTTCTTT. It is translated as CASSQPSTGIAFF.

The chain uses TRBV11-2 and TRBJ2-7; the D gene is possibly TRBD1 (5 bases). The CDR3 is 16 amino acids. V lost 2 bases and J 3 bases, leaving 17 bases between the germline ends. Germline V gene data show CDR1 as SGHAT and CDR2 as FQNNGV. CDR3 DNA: TGTGCCAGCAGCTTAAGGGGCGGTAACAGGATCTACGAGCAGTACTTC. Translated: CASSLRGGNRIYEQYF.

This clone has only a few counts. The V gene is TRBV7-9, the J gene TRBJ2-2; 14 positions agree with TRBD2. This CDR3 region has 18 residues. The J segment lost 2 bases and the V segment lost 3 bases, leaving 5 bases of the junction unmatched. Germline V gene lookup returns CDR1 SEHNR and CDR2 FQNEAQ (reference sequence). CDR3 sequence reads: CASSLGTSGGVNTGELFF. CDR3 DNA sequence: TGTGCCAGCAGCTTGGGGACTAGCGGGGGTGTAAACACCGGGGAGCTGTTTTTT.

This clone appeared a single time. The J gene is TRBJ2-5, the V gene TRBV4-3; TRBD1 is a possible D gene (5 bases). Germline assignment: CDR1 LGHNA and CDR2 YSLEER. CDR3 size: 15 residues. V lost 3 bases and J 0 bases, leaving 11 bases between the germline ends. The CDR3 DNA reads TGCGCCAGCAGCCAGGGGCAAGGTTACCAAGAGACCCAGTACTTC. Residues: CASSQGQGYQETQYF.

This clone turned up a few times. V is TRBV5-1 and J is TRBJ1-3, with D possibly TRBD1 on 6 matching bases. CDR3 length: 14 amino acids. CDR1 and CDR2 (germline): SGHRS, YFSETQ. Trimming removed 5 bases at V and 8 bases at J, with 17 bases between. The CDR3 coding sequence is TGCGCCAGCAGAGCGGACAGCGGTTTGGACACCATATATTTT. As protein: CASRADSGLDTIYF.